The 18 T cell receptor beta chains given below trace back to one sample, sequenced in a study of cytomegalovirus exposure and HLA in healthy donors. The PCR made use of 60 Vbeta and 13 Jbeta primers. Produced via immunoSEQ multiplex PCR; TCRdb's table is partial and in-frame only. This table holds tens of thousands of clones, around 84% found once. The sequencing sample was made of PBMCs. All receptors derive from a young man in good health and CMV-seronegative.

The gene calls are TRBV5-4 and TRBJ2-5, with a possible D match to TRBD2 (5 bases). The CDR3 runs 13 residues. Trimming took 4 bases from V and 5 from J, leaving 12 bases between them. Germline CDR1 and CDR2: SGHNT and YYREEE (reference sequence). CDR3 protein: CASSPWRMETQYF. In DNA form, the CDR3 reads TGTGCCAGCAGCCCGTGGAGGATGGAGACCCAGTACTTC.

This chain uses TRBV7-3 with TRBJ1-2, with D perhaps TRBD1 (6 bases). This CDR3 region has 15 residues. Per the germline V gene, CDR1 is SGHTA and CDR2 is FQGTGA. V was cut by 5 bases and J by 6 bases, with 19 bases left in between. This CDR3 reads CASSISAGANDGYTF. As DNA, the CDR3 is TGTGCCAGCAGCATTAGCGCAGGGGCAAATGATGGCTACACCTTC.

The CDR3 sequence: CASGAGTEAFF. Written as DNA, the CDR3 is TGTGCCAGCGGGGCTGGGACTGAAGCTTTCTTT. The rearrangement links TRBV9 to TRBJ1-1; a possible D gene is TRBD1 (5 bases). V lost 7 bases, J lost 5 bases, and 9 bases lay in between. Germline CDR1 is SGDLS and CDR2 is YYNGEE. The CDR3 has 11 residues.

The rearrangement uses TRBV28 and TRBJ2-2, with TRBD1 matching over 9 bases. Germline V gene data show CDR1 as MDHEN and CDR2 as SYDVKM. After removal of 9 bases from V and 6 bases from J, the junction contained 11 bases not matched to a gene. The length of the CDR3 is 15 residues. CDR3 in DNA: TGTGCCAGTAATTCCCCCGGGACAGGGTCCGGGGAGCTGTTTTTT. Its protein is CASNSPGTGSGELFF.

CDR3 DNA sequence: TGTGCCAGCAGCTTAAATGTCTACGGGACAGATGATCAGCCCCAGCATTTT. Translating gives CASSLNVYGTDDQPQHF. The chain joins TRBV7-2 to TRBJ1-5, with 7 bases aligning to TRBD1. From germline, CDR1 is SGHTA and CDR2 FQGNSA. The CDR3 extends over 17 amino acids. V dropped 2 bases and J dropped 5; count of bases not matched to a gene: 12. Filled out from reference TRBV7-2 and TRBJ1-5, the complete variable domain reads GAGVSQSPSNKVTEKGKDVELRCDPISGHTALYWYRQSLGQGLEFLIYFQGNSAPDKSGLPSDRFSAERTGGSVSTLTIQRTQQEDSAVYLCASSLNVYGTDDQPQHFGDGTRLSIL.

The chain recombines TRBV18 with TRBJ2-5, with a possible D match to TRBD1 (6 bases). The V end was cut by 1 base, the J end by 2 bases, with 14 bases between. This CDR3 has 16 amino acids. Germline V gene lookup returns CDR1 KGHSH and CDR2 LQKENI. CDR3: CASSPLSPRGQETQYF. DNA of the CDR3: TGTGCCAGCTCACCACTTTCCCCAAGGGGGCAAGAGACCCAGTACTTC.

In DNA, the CDR3 is TGTGCCAGCAGCTTGGGTTCTCTGGCTGGTGGTTCACCCCTCCACTTT. Translation gives CASSLGSLAGGSPLHF. The gene calls are TRBV5-6 and TRBJ1-6; no definite D call. This CDR3 spans 16 amino acids. The germline V gene has CDR1 SGHDT and CDR2 YYEEEE. The ends were cut back, 0 bases at V and 9 bases at J, with 16 bases in the middle.

The chain has TRBV29-1 and TRBJ2-5; D ambiguous. V lost 4 bases and J lost 1, with 7 bases in between. CDR1 is SQVTM, CDR2 ANQGSEA, per germline. The length of the CDR3 is 12 residues. The CDR3 DNA follows: TGCAGCGTTGCGAGGCTCCAAGAGACCCAGTACTTC. It encodes CSVARLQETQYF.

J is TRBJ2-7 and V is TRBV5-4, with 7 bases lining up with TRBD1. The CDR3 contains 15 residues. The V gene's germline CDR1 is SGHNT and CDR2 YYREEE (reference sequence). V shed 0 bases and J 2 bases; nucleotides not matched to a gene: 5. In DNA form, the CDR3 reads TGTGCCAGCAGCTTGGATAGGGACAGAACCTACGAGCAGTACTTC. Translation: CASSLDRDRTYEQYF.

The chain joins TRBV28 to TRBJ2-5; TRBD1 is a possible D gene (7 bases). The CDR3 length is 13 residues. Trimming left V 5 bases short and J 5 bases short, with 12 bases between. The germline CDR1 and CDR2 sequences are MDHEN and SYDVKM. CDR3 sequence (DNA): TGTGCCAGCAGTCCTTCAGGGGGGGAGACCCAGTACTTC. This sequence encodes CASSPSGGETQYF.

The chain's CDR3 is CATSSPELNTEAFF. CDR3 nucleotide sequence: TGTGCCACCAGCAGCCCAGAACTGAACACTGAAGCTTTCTTT. The chain uses TRBV15 and TRBJ1-1, with D uncertain. The CDR3 sequence is 14 residues long. CDR1 and CDR2 from the germline V gene are LNHNV and YYDKDF (reference sequence). Trimming left V 3 bases short and J 0 bases short, with 8 bases between.

CDR3 amino acids: CAWSGGEGNQPQHF. CDR3 in DNA: TGTGCCTGGAGTGGTGGGGAGGGCAATCAGCCCCAGCATTTT. The chain has TRBV30 and TRBJ1-5; D uncertain. Trimming took off 1 base at V and 2 bases at J, with 9 bases between the two ends. Germline V gene lookup returns CDR1 GTSNPN and CDR2 SVGIG (reference sequence). The CDR3 sequence is 14 residues long.

The rearrangement joins TRBV11-2 to TRBJ1-5; D gene unclear. Germline CDR1 reads SGHAT; CDR2 reads FQNNGV. V was trimmed by 5 bases and J by 5 bases, leaving 10 bases between them. CDR3 length equals 13 residues. CDR3 nucleotides: TGTGCCAGCAGCGCATCCGGTTATCAGCCCCAGCATTTT. Translated: CASSASGYQPQHF.

V gene TRBV5-1 combines with J gene TRBJ2-7, with no clear D. This CDR3 has 13 residues. V was cut by 0 bases and J by 13 bases, with 17 bases left in between. CDR1 and CDR2 (germline): SGHRS, YFSETQ. The CDR3 DNA follows: TGCGCCAGCAGCTTGGGAGGCTCCCCCATGGCATACTTC. Amino acids: CASSLGGSPMAYF.

The V and J genes are TRBV7-8 and TRBJ2-4; D is undetermined. Germline values: CDR1 SGHVS, CDR2 FQNEAQ. The V and J ends lost 5 bases and 0 bases respectively, with 11 bases between them. This CDR3 has 15 residues. The CDR3 coding sequence is TGTGCCAGCAGCAACCAGGTTCTAGCCAAAAACATTCAGTACTTC. Encoded protein: CASSNQVLAKNIQYF.

This rearrangement joins TRBV19 to TRBJ2-7; D is unresolved. Germline CDR1 is LNHDA and CDR2 is SQIVND (reference sequence). V gave up 6 bases and J gave up 6 bases, with 12 bases separating them. The CDR3 is 12 residues long. CDR3 sequence reads: CASSLTESEQYF. CDR3 in DNA: TGTGCCAGTAGCCTTACAGAATCCGAGCAGTACTTC.

V gene TRBV29-1 combines with J gene TRBJ1-2; 8 nucleotides line up with TRBD1. The junction had 7 bases not matched to a gene; V was cut back by 1 base and J by 3 bases. The CDR3 length is 15 residues. Germline values: CDR1 SQVTM, CDR2 ANQGSEA. CDR3 sequence: CSVEAGRGRHYGYTF. CDR3 DNA: TGCAGCGTTGAAGCCGGCAGGGGGCGACACTATGGCTACACCTTC.

The chain links TRBV7-9 to TRBJ2-4, with a tentative D call TRBD2 (5 bases). Germline CDR1 SEHNR, CDR2 FQNEAQ (reference sequence). The CDR3 contains 14 residues. Trimming took off 3 bases at V and 0 bases at J, with 6 bases between the two ends. DNA for the CDR3: TGTGCCAGCAGCTTCGAGGGAGCCAAAAACATTCAGTACTTC. Protein: CASSFEGAKNIQYF.